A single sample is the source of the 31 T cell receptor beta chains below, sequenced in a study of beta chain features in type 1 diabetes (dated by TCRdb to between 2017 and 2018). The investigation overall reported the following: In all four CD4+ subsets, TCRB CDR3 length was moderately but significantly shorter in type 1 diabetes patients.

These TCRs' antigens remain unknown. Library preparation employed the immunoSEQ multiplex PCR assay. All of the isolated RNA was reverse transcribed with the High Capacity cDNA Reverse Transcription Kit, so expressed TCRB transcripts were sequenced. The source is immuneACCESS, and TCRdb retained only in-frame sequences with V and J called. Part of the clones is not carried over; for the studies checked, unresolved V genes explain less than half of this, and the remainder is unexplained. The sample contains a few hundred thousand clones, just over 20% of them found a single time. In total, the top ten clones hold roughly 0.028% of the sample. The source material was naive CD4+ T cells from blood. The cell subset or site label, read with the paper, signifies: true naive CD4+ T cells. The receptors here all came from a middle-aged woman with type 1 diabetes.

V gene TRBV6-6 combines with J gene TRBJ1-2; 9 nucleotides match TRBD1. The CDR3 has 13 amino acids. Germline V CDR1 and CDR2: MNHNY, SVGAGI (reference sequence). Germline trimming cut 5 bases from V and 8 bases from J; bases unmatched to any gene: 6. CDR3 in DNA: TGTGCCAGCAGTAAAGGGACAGGGCAAGGCTACACCTTC. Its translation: CASSKGTGQGYTF.

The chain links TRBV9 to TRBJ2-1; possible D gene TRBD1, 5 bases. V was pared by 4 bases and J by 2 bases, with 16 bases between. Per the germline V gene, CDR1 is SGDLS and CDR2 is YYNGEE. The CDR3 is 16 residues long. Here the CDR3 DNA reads TGTGCCAGCAGCCCCGGCGCAGGGCAAACCTACAATGAGCAGTTCTTC. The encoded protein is CASSPGAGQTYNEQFF.

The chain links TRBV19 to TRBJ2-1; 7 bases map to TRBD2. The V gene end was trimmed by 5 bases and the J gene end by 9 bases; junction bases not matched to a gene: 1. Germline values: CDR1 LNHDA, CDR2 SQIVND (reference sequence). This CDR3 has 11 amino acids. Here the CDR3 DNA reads TGTGCCAGTAGTCGGGGGGTTGAGCAGTTCTTC. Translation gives CASSRGVEQFF. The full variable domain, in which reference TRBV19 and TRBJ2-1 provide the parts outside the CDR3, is DGGITQSPKYLFRKEGQNVTLSCEQNLNHDAMYWYRQDPGQGLRLIYYSQIVNDFQKGDIAEGYSVSREKKESFPLTVTSAQKNPTAFYLCASSRGVEQFFGPGTRLTVL.

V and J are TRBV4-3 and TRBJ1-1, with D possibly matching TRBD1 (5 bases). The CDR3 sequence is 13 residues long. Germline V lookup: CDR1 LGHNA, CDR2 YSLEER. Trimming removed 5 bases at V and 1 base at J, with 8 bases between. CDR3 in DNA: TGCGCCAGCAGCGCCCAGGGGAACACTGAAGCTTTCTTT. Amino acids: CASSAQGNTEAFF.

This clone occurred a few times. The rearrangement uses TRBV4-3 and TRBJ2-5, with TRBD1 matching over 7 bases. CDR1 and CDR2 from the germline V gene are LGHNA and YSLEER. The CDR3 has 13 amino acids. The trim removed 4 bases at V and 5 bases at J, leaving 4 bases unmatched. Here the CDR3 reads CASSPLTGETQYF. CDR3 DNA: TGCGCCAGCAGCCCGCTGACAGGGGAGACCCAGTACTTC.

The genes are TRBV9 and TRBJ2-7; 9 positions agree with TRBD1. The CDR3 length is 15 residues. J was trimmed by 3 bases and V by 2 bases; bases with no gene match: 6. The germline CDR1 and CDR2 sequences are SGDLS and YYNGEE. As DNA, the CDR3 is TGTGCCAGCAGCGTTAGGACAGGGGCTTTCTACGAGCAGTACTTC. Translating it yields CASSVRTGAFYEQYF.

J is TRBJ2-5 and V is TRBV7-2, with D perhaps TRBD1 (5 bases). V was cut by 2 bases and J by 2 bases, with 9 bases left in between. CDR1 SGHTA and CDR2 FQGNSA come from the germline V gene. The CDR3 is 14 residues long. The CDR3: CASSLSRAQETQYF. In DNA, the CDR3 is TGTGCCAGCAGCTTATCCAGGGCTCAAGAGACCCAGTACTTC.

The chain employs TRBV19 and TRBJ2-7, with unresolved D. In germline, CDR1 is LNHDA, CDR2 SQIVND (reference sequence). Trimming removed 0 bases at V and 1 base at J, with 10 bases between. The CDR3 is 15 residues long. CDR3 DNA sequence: TGTGCCAGTAGTATAGATCTGGCCTCGTCCTACGAGCAGTACTTC. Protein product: CASSIDLASSYEQYF.

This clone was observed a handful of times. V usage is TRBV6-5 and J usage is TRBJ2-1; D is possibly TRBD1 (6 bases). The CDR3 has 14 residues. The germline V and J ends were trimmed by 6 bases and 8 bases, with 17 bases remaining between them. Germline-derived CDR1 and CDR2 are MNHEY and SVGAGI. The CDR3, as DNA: TGTGCCAGCAGGTGGGCCAACAGGGTCCATGAGCAGTTCTTC. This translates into CASRWANRVHEQFF.

In nucleotides, the CDR3 is TGTGCCAGCAGCTTACAGGAAAGGACTGAAGCTTTCTTT. As protein: CASSLQERTEAFF. This rearrangement joins TRBV7-2 to TRBJ1-1, with D unresolved. There are 13 residues in the CDR3. V lost 2 bases, J lost 5 bases, and 9 bases lay in between. Per germline, CDR1 SGHTA and CDR2 FQGNSA.

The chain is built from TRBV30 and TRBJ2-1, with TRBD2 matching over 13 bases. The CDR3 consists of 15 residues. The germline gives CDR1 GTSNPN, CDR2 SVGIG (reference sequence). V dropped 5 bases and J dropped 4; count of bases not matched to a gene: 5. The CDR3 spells CAWGKGLAGYNEQFF. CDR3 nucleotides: TGTGCCTGGGGGAAGGGACTAGCGGGGTACAATGAGCAGTTCTTC.

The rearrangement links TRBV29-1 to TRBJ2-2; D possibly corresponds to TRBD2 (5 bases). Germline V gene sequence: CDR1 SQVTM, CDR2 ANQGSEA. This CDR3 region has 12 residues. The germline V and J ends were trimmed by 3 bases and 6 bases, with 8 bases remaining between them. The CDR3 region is CSVDGNSGELFF. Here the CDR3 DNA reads TGCAGCGTTGACGGGAATTCCGGGGAGCTGTTTTTT.

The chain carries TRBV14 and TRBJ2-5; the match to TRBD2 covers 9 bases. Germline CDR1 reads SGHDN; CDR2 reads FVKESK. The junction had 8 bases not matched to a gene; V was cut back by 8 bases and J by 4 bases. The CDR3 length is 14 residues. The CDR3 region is CASAALAGLETQYF. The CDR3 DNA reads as TGTGCCAGCGCGGCCCTAGCGGGACTAGAGACCCAGTACTTC.

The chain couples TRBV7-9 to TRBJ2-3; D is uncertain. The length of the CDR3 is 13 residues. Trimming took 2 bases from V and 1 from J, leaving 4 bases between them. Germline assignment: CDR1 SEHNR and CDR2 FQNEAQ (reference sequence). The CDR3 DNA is TGTGCCAGCAGCTTATATGGCACAGATACGCAGTATTTT. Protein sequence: CASSLYGTDTQYF.

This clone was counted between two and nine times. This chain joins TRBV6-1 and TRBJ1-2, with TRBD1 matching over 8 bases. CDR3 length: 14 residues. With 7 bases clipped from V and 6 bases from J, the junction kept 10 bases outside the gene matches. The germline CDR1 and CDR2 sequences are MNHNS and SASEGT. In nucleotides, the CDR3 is TGTGCCAGCAACGCTGGACAGGGTACCCATGGCTACACCTTC. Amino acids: CASNAGQGTHGYTF.

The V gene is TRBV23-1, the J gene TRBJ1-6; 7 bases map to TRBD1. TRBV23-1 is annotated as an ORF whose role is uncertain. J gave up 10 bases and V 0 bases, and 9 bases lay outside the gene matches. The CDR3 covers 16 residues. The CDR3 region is CASSQSARQGWSPLHF. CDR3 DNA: TGCGCCAGCAGTCAATCGGCTCGACAGGGATGGTCACCCCTCCACTTT.

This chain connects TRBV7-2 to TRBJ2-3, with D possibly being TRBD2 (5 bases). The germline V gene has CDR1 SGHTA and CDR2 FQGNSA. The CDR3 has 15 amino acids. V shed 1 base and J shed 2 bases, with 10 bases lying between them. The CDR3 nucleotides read TGTGCCAGCAGCTTAGATTCGGGGATCACAGATACGCAGTATTTT. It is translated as CASSLDSGITDTQYF.

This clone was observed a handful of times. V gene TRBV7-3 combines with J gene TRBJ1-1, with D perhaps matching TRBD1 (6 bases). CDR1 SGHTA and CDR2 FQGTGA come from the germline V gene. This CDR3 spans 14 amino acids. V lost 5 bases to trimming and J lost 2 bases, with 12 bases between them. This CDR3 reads CASSQSRGNTEAFF. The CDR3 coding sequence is TGTGCCAGCAGCCAATCCAGGGGAAACACTGAAGCTTTCTTT. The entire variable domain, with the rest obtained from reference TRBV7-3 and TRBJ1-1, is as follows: GAGVSQTPSNKVTEKGKYVELRCDPISGHTALYWYRQSLGQGPEFLIYFQGTGAADDSGLPNDRFFAVRPEGSVSTLKIQRTERGDSAVYLCASSQSRGNTEAFFGQGTRLTVV.

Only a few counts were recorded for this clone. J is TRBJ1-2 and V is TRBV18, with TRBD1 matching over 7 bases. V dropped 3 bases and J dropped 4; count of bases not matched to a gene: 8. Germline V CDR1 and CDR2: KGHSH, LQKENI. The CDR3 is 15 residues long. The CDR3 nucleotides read TGTGCCAGCTCACCGTGGGACAGCGAAGCCTATGGCTACACCTTC. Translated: CASSPWDSEAYGYTF.

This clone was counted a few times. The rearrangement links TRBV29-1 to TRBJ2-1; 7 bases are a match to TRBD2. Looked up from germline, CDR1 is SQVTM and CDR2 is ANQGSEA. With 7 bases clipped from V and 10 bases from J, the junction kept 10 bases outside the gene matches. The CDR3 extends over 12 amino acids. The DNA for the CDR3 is TGCAGCGCCGAGGGCGGGAGAGACGAGCAGTTCTTC. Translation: CSAEGGRDEQFF.

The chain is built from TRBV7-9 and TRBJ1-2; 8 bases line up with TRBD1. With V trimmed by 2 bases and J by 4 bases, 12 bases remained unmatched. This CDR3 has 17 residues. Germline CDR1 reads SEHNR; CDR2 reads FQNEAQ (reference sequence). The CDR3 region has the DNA TGTGCCAGCAGCTTACAGGGGGCTCTCCTCGTGGGCTATGGCTACACCTTC. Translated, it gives CASSLQGALLVGYGYTF.

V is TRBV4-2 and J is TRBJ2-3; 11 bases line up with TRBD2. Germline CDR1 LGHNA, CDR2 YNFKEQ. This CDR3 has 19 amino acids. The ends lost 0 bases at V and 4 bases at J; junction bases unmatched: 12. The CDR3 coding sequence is TGTGCCAGCAGCCAAGATTCCCCGCTGGTAGCGGGAGGGGCAGATACGCAGTATTTT. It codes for CASSQDSPLVAGGADTQYF.

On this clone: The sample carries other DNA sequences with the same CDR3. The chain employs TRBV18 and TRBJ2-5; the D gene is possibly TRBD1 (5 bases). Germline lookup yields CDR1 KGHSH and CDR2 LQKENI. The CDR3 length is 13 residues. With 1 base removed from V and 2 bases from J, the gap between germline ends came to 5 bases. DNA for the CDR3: TGTGCCAGCTCACCACAGGGGCAAGAGACCCAGTACTTC. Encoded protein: CASSPQGQETQYF.

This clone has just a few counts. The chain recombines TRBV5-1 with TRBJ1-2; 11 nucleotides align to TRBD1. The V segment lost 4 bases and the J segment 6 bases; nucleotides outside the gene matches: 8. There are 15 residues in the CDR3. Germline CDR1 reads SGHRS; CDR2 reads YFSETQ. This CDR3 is CASSPRTGGVDGYTF. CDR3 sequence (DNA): TGCGCCAGCAGCCCCCGGACAGGGGGCGTCGATGGCTACACCTTC.

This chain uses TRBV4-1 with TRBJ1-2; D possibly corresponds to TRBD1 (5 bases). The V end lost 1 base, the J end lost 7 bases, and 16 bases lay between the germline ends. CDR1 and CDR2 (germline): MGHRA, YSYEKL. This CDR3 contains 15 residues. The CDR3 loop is CASSQVGQGQSGYTF. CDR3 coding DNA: TGCGCCAGCAGCCAAGTTGGGCAGGGTCAGAGTGGCTACACCTTC.

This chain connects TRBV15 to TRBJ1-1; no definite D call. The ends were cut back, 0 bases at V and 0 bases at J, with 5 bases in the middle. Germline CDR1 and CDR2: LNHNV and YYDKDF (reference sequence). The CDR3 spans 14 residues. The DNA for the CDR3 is TGTGCCACCAGCAGAGAACAGTTGAACACTGAAGCTTTCTTT. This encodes CATSREQLNTEAFF.

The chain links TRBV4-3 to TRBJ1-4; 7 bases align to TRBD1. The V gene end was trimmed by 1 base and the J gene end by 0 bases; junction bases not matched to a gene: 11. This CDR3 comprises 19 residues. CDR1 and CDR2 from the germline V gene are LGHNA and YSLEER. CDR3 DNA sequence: TGCGCCAGCAGCCAAGGACAGGGATTCACCCTGGCAACTAATGAAAAACTGTTTTTT. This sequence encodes CASSQGQGFTLATNEKLFF.

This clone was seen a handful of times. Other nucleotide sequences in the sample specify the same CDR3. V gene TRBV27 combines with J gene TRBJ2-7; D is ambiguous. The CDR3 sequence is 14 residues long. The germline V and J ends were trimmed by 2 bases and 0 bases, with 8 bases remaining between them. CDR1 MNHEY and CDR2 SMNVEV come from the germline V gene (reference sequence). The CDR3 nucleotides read TGTGCCAGCAGTTTAGGGCAGAACTCCTACGAGCAGTACTTC. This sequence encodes CASSLGQNSYEQYF.

CDR3 region: CASSETSSGQYF. The CDR3 nucleotides read TGTGCCAGCAGTGAAACTAGCTCCGGGCAGTATTTT. V usage is TRBV2 and J usage is TRBJ2-3; D possibly corresponds to TRBD2 (6 bases). Germline lookup yields CDR1 SNHLY and CDR2 FYNNEI. V lost 2 bases to trimming and J lost 11 bases, with 11 bases between them. The CDR3 consists of 12 residues.

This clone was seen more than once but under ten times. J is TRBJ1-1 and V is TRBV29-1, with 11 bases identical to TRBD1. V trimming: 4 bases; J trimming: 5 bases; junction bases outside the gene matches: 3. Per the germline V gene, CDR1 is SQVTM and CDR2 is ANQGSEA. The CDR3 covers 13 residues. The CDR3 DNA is TGCAGCGTTGGGACAGGGGGCAAAACTGAAGCTTTCTTT. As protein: CSVGTGGKTEAFF.

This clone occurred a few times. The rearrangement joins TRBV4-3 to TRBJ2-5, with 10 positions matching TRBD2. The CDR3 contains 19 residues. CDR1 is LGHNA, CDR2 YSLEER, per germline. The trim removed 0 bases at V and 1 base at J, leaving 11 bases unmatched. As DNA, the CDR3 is TGCGCCAGCAGCCAAGATTATCGGGAGACTAGCGGGTTCCAAGAGACCCAGTACTTC. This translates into CASSQDYRETSGFQETQYF.